The present entry profiles one T cell receptor beta chain with its context. Its binding antigen is unknown. No base-level quality is on record; no much larger clone is a single base apart. This record belongs to a study of blood T cell repertoires in COVID-19 (TCRdb year 2020). In terms of the full investigation: The collaborator samples originated in the United States, Italy and Spain and spanned the acute and convalescent phases of COVID-19. The material from the prospective study consisted of cDNA or gDNA derived from T cells, B-cell-depleted T cells, or PBMCs. Subjects who had been exposed to COVID-19, were actively infected with it, or had recovered from it provided the deeply sampled blood TCRbeta repertoires that made up the dataset. The repertoires were released in a freely available public database intended as a resource for research on the immune response to SARS-CoV-2. The samples were drawn from two sources: the first 160 participants of the ongoing ImmuneRACE study, and 950 to 1,500 subjects contributed by 6 global collaborators. Sample metadata almost always included a de-identified subject ID, COVID-19 status, age in years and sex. Where available, HLA class I and class II types were taken from metadata supplied by the sample provider and were not determined by assay-based typing.

V is clipped by 5 bases and J by 9 bases, and the sequence between their germline boundaries is 14 bases long. CDR1 and CDR2 were assigned from the germline V gene (reference sequence) as LNHDA and SQIVND. The CDR3, from cysteine to phenylalanine, totals 14 residues. Left in the record is the CDR3 DNA by itself, 42 bases read in frame from the first base. Results the study describes overall, beyond this receptor: The quantity of clinical and demographic metadata differed by source and by participant and was supplied without curation.

One collaborating source in Seattle enrolled patients during active infection and followed them longitudinally through the course of disease. Collaborating institutions collected whole blood in K2EDTA tubes following their own protocols. For TCRbeta analysis, collaborator samples were shipped as frozen whole blood, as isolated PBMCs, or as DNA extracted from either sample type. The immunoSEQ Assay, a bias-controlled multiplex PCR, was used to amplify TCRbeta CDR3 regions from genomic DNA. Under the source paper's analysis protocol: Within the assay, amplification of reference gene primers was used to estimate how many nucleated cells each sample contained. To quantify the absolute abundance of each unique TCRbeta CDR3 rearrangement, sequence reads were collapsed and filtered. For each sample, productive Simpson clonality was calculated as the square root of Simpson's diversity index across productive rearrangements. TCRdb re-hosts the immuneACCESS table, in-frame sequences only. Its copies lack some clones; in the studies checked, an unresolved V gene accounts for under half of them, and the cause for the rest is not known. Clone size and the V and J calls come from that table; the DNA yielded D and trimming. Present in this sample are some 310,000 clones, 85% to 90% of which were seen just once. In total, the top ten clones hold roughly 2.9% of the sample.

The chain couples TRBV19 to TRBJ1-6; possibly the D gene is TRBD1, per 6 matching bases. Sequencing was performed on peripheral blood. This TCR was sampled from a woman aged 30 to 39 with COVID-19, enrolled during active disease. The nucleotide sequence is given as TGTGCCAGTAGTCTACAGGGATTGGGTTCACCCCTCCACTTT. The encoded protein is CASSLQGLGSPLHF. Joined to the reference TRBV19 and TRBJ1-6 proteins, this CDR3 gives the full variable domain: DGGITQSPKYLFRKEGQNVTLSCEQNLNHDAMYWYRQDPGQGLRLIYYSQIVNDFQKGDIAEGYSVSREKKESFPLTVTSAQKNPTAFYLCASSLQGLGSPLHFGNGTRLTVT.